A selection of T cell receptor beta chains follows, all from one sample in a study of blood T cell repertoires in COVID-19. Sequencing used immunoSEQ multiplex PCR; TCRdb keeps in-frame clones, though not all of them. The repertoire includes roughly 230,000 clones, around 83% of them detected once, and 8.5% to 10% sits in the top ten. Input material: peripheral blood. Receptors were obtained from a man in his forties with active or convalescent COVID-19. Each CDR3 is given with its conserved first and last residue. The D gene is left open where the match is weak. The size of a clone is reported for some rows only, either as once, few or many, or as a class for expanded clones.

>TRBJ1-2|TRBD1|.|TRBV5-4
CASSLMGQGSGYTF
TGTGCCAGCAGCTTAATGGGACAGGGCAGTGGCTACACCTTC
>TRBJ2-7|.|.|TRBV4-1
CASSRTTVTYEQYF
TGCGCCAGCAGCCGAACGACAGTAACCTACGAGCAGTACTTC
>TRBJ2-7|TRBD1|.|TRBV20-1
CSASDRGTFGTYEQYF
TGCAGTGCTAGTGACAGGGGGACGTTCGGGACCTACGAGCAGTACTTC
>TRBJ2-5|.|.|TRBV28
CASSLYLSPGKETQYF
TGTGCCAGCAGTTTATATCTCTCGCCTGGCAAGGAGACCCAGTACTTC
>TRBJ2-7|TRBD1|once|TRBV6-5
CASSYSTGDEQYF
TGTGCCAGCAGTTACTCGACAGGGGACGAGCAGTACTTC
>TRBJ1-2|TRBD1|.|TRBV6-4
CASRPNRGGYGYTF
TGTGCCAGTCGACCTAACAGGGGCGGCTATGGCTACACCTTC
>TRBJ1-4|TRBD1|.|TRBV7-9
CASSLRLDRAVPNEKLFF
TGTGCCAGCAGCTTAAGGTTGGACAGGGCTGTCCCAAATGAAAAACTGTTTTTT
>TRBJ1-1|.|.|TRBV5-1
CASRETQGFAFF
TGCGCCAGCAGGGAGACACAGGGTTTTGCTTTCTTT
>TRBJ1-4|TRBD1|.|TRBV5-4
CASSLGSGQGYEKLFF
TGTGCCAGCAGCTTGGGCTCGGGACAGGGGTATGAAAAACTGTTTTTT
>TRBJ2-1|.|.|TRBV15
CATSRDGAIGEQFF
TGTGCCACCAGCAGAGATGGGGCCATAGGGGAGCAGTTCTTC
>TRBJ1-1|TRBD1|.|TRBV10-3
CAIRGTGGDTEAFF
TGTGCCATCAGGGGGACAGGGGGAGACACTGAAGCTTTCTTT
>TRBJ2-7|TRBD1|.|TRBV5-1
CASSYGTGSSGEQYF
TGCGCCAGCAGCTACGGGACAGGGTCCTCGGGCGAGCAGTACTTC
>TRBJ2-1|.|.|TRBV24-1
CATSDLGGGQFF
TGTGCCACCAGTGATTTGGGGGGAGGGCAGTTCTTC
>TRBJ2-5|TRBD1|.|TRBV30
CAWRPQPLGQGGETQYF
TGTGCCTGGAGACCTCAACCCTTGGGACAGGGAGGAGAGACCCAGTACTTC
>TRBJ1-4|TRBD1|.|TRBV19
CASSTDRGLAEKLFF
TGTGCCAGTAGTACTGACAGGGGGCTAGCTGAAAAACTGTTTTTT
>TRBJ2-3|TRBD2|.|TRBV30
CAWSVGLADTDTQYF
TGTGCCTGGAGTGTAGGGCTAGCGGACACAGATACGCAGTATTTT
>TRBJ2-7|.|.|TRBV11-2
CASSLKGTYEQYF
TGTGCCAGCAGCTTAAAGGGGACTTACGAGCAGTACTTC
>TRBJ1-5|TRBD1|.|TRBV19
CASSPDREWDQPQHF
TGTGCCAGTAGTCCGGACAGGGAGTGGGATCAGCCCCAGCATTTT
>TRBJ2-2|.|.|TRBV6-2/TRBV6-3
CASSSLWPGELFF
TGTGCCAGCAGCTCCCTGTGGCCCGGGGAGCTGTTTTTT
>TRBJ2-7|.|.|TRBV7-8
CASSLDPGRNEQYF
TGTGCCAGCAGCTTAGACCCAGGGAGGAACGAGCAGTACTTC
>TRBJ1-2|.|.|TRBV18
CASSPPQTKGYTF
TGTGCCAGCTCACCCCCACAGACTAAAGGCTACACCTTC
>TRBJ2-2|.|.|TRBV4-3
CASSQFWGANTGELFF
TGCGCCAGCAGCCAATTTTGGGGAGCGAACACCGGGGAGCTGTTTTTT
>TRBJ1-1|.|.|TRBV4-1
CASSQVLTVNTEAFF
TGCGCCAGCAGCCAAGTTCTGACAGTGAACACTGAAGCTTTCTTT
>TRBJ2-3|TRBD1|.|TRBV7-9
CASSSPDRADTQYF
TGTGCCAGCAGCTCCCCGGACAGGGCAGATACGCAGTATTTT
>TRBJ1-5|.|.|TRBV3-1/TRBV3-2
CASSPMGQAGQPQHF
TGTGCCAGCAGCCCGATGGGCCAGGCCGGTCAGCCCCAGCATTTT
>TRBJ1-2|.|once|TRBV29-1
CSVRADSDYGYTF
TGCAGCGTTCGCGCGGACTCTGACTATGGCTACACCTTC
>TRBJ1-5|TRBD1|.|TRBV19
CASSAPTGGHQPQHF
TGTGCCAGTAGTGCACCGACAGGGGGCCATCAGCCCCAGCATTTT
>TRBJ2-5|TRBD2|.|TRBV5-1
CASSLWLAGEGETQYF
TGCGCCAGCAGCTTATGGTTAGCGGGAGAGGGAGAGACCCAGTACTTC
>TRBJ1-2|.|.|TRBV27
CASSSIPRANYGYTF
TGTGCCAGCAGTTCGATCCCCCGGGCTAACTATGGCTACACCTTC
>TRBJ2-3|.|.|TRBV30
CACTTDTRPDTQYF
TGTGCCTGCACCACCGATACTAGGCCCGATACGCAGTATTTT
>TRBJ1-2|.|.|TRBV23-1
CASSQSPIPMGAAHGYTF
TGCGCCAGCAGTCAATCTCCAATACCCATGGGGGCCGCGCATGGCTACACCTTC
>TRBJ2-1|.|.|TRBV6-1
CASSEPQYNEQFF
TGTGCCAGCAGTGAACCCCAATACAATGAGCAGTTCTTC
>TRBJ1-1|TRBD1|.|TRBV18
CASSPHAGQMNTEAFF
TGTGCCAGCTCACCCCATGCGGGACAGATGAACACTGAAGCTTTCTTT
>TRBJ2-7|TRBD1|.|TRBV30
CAYNPGTGSYEQYF
TGTGCCTACAACCCCGGGACAGGGTCCTACGAGCAGTACTTC
>TRBJ2-3|TRBD1|once|TRBV7-2
CASSFQGVQSTDTQYF
TGTGCCAGCAGTTTCCAGGGGGTTCAGAGCACAGATACGCAGTATTTT
>TRBJ1-2|TRBD1|.|TRBV5-6
CASSFRQGAAPTNYGYTF
TGTGCCAGCAGCTTTCGACAGGGGGCGGCACCTACTAACTATGGCTACACCTTC
>TRBJ2-1|.|.|TRBV5-1
CASSFPGISVNEQFF
TGCGCCAGCAGCTTCCCCGGGATTAGCGTTAATGAGCAGTTCTTC
>TRBJ1-1|.|.|TRBV5-1
CAGSTTGFLEAFF
TGCGCCGGCAGCACTACAGGGTTCCTTGAAGCTTTCTTT
>TRBJ2-3|.|few|TRBV6-5
CASTPWARGADTQYF
TGTGCCAGTACCCCTTGGGCGCGGGGAGCAGATACGCAGTATTTT
>TRBJ2-3|.|.|TRBV5-1
CASSLDGQTTDTQYF
TGCGCCAGCAGCTTGGACGGACAGACCACAGATACGCAGTATTTT
>TRBJ2-7|TRBD1|few|TRBV28
CASSSDRSYEQYF
TGTGCCAGCAGTTCGGACAGGTCCTACGAGCAGTACTTC
>TRBJ1-1|.|.|TRBV11-2
CASSPGHNTEAFF
TGTGCCAGCAGCCCGGGACATAACACTGAAGCTTTCTTT
>TRBJ2-1|.|.|TRBV24-1
CATSDAGWDEQFF
TGTGCCACCAGTGACGCCGGGTGGGATGAGCAGTTCTTC
>TRBJ1-6|TRBD1|.|TRBV2
CASSEQGAFNSPLHF
TGTGCCAGCAGTGAACAGGGGGCGTTCAATTCACCCCTCCACTTT
>TRBJ1-2|.|.|TRBV27
CASSLRGNGGYGYTF
TGTGCCAGCAGTTTACGGGGGAATGGGGGTTATGGCTACACCTTC
>TRBJ1-3|.|.|TRBV30
CAWSGGGSGNTIYF
TGTGCCTGGAGTGGCGGCGGCTCTGGAAACACCATATATTTT
>TRBJ2-3|.|.|TRBV3-1/TRBV3-2
CASSQATRVTQYF
TGTGCCAGCAGCCAAGCCACTAGGGTAACGCAGTATTTT
>TRBJ2-3|TRBD2|few|TRBV5-1
CASSSLAGDTDTQYF
TGCGCCAGCAGCTCGTTAGCGGGGGACACAGATACGCAGTATTTT
>TRBJ2-2|TRBD2|.|TRBV6-4
CASSDPTLGTSGDSTNTGELFF
TGTGCCAGCAGTGACCCGACGTTGGGGACTAGCGGGGATTCTACGAACACCGGGGAGCTGTTTTTT
>TRBJ1-5|.|.|TRBV30
CAWSLDSNQPQHF
TGTGCCTGGAGTTTAGATAGCAATCAGCCCCAGCATTTT
>TRBJ1-3|TRBD1|.|TRBV30
CASAGGPGSGNTIYF
TGTGCCTCCGCAGGGGGTCCCGGGTCCGGAAACACCATATATTTT
>TRBJ2-7|TRBD1|.|TRBV19
CASSHTKDRVDEQYF
TGTGCCAGTAGTCACACGAAGGACAGGGTCGACGAGCAGTACTTC
>TRBJ2-7|.|once|TRBV4-1
CASSRRASSRDEQYF
TGCGCCAGCAGCCGGCGGGCATCTTCACGGGACGAGCAGTACTTC
>TRBJ1-5|TRBD1|.|TRBV19
CASSIQTGSGQPQHF
TGTGCCAGTAGTATCCAGACAGGGTCGGGACAGCCCCAGCATTTT